Following are 30 T cell receptor beta chains from one sample sequenced in a study of CD8+CD57+ T cells in acquired aplastic anemia. Profiles of TCR beta VDJ and CDR3 were generated from a genomic DNA template. Using its own MiXCR run on the reads, TCRdb lists one record per CDR3 protein. The data hold 150,000 to 200,000 distinct CDR3 sequences, with about 48% observed a single time. The sequencing input was sorted CD4+, CD8+, or CD8+CD57+ T cells (not recorded which) from PBMCs. The source is a human donor in good health.

This clonotype was found many times. The CDR3 DNA sequence: TGTGCCAGCAGCCTCAACTTGGGCTGGGGGAACACCGGGGAGCTGTTTTTT. As protein: CASSLNLGWGNTGELFF. The V and J genes are TRBV7-6 and TRBJ2-2; no definite D call. Germline V gene sequence: CDR1 SGHVS, CDR2 FNYEAQ. The CDR3 covers 17 residues. Trimming left V 5 bases short and J 1 base short, with 17 bases between.

The chain has TRBV24-1 and TRBJ2-3, with TRBD1 matching 7 bases. V was clipped by 4 bases and J by 0 bases; unmatched bases: 9. CDR1 and CDR2 from the germline V gene are KGHDR and SFDVKD. The CDR3 extends over 17 amino acids. Written as DNA, the CDR3 is TGTGCCACCAGTGAGCCGGGACAGATATCTAGCACAGATACGCAGTATTTT. Amino acid sequence: CATSEPGQISSTDTQYF.

This clonotype was picked up many times. This chain connects TRBV20-1 to TRBJ2-1; 7 bases align to TRBD2. Losses at the gene ends were 0 bases for V and 4 bases for J; bases not matched to a gene: 9. CDR1 and CDR2 from the germline V gene are DFQATT and SNEGSKA (reference sequence). This CDR3 contains 16 residues. The CDR3 protein is CSAREGRLADYNEQFF. Written as DNA, the CDR3 is TGCAGTGCTAGAGAGGGTAGGCTAGCGGATTACAATGAGCAGTTCTTC.

This clonotype was detected only a few times. This chain connects TRBV30 to TRBJ2-1, with unresolved D. V dropped 1 base and J dropped 7 bases, with 14 bases sitting between them. Germline V gene lookup returns CDR1 GTSNPN and CDR2 SVGIG (reference sequence). This CDR3 is 14 amino acids long. CDR3 sequence: CAWSAKKGINEQFF. CDR3 coding DNA: TGTGCCTGGAGTGCTAAGAAGGGAATTAATGAGCAGTTCTTC. The full variable domain, with the rest looked up from reference TRBV30 and TRBJ2-1, is SQTIHQWPATLVQPVGSPLSLECTVEGTSNPNLYWYRQAAGRGLQLLFYSVGIGQISSEVPQNLSASRPQDRQFILSSKKLLLSDSGFYLCAWSAKKGINEQFFGPGTRLTVL.

This clonotype came up a few times. The rearrangement uses TRBV2 and TRBJ2-7; tentatively, D is TRBD2 (6 bases). V lost 8 bases and J 3 bases, leaving 14 bases between the germline ends. This CDR3 comprises 13 residues. The germline V gene has CDR1 SNHLY and CDR2 FYNNEI. The chain's CDR3 is CASYPGGSYEQYF. The DNA of the CDR3 is TGTGCCAGCTACCCAGGAGGGAGCTACGAGCAGTACTTC. Based on the CDR3 plus reference TRBV2 and TRBJ2-7, the full variable domain is EPEVTQTPSHQVTQMGQEVILRCVPISNHLYFYWYRQILGQKVEFLVSFYNNEISEKSEIFDDQFSVERPDGSNFTLKIRSTKLEDSAMYFCASYPGGSYEQYFGPGTRLTVT.

This clonotype was observed many times. V gene TRBV28 combines with J gene TRBJ2-7; perhaps TRBD2 as D (6 bases). Per germline, CDR1 MDHEN and CDR2 SYDVKM. CDR3 length: 14 residues. Between the trimmed V and J ends, which lost 5 bases and 2 bases, there was a span of 13 bases. The CDR3 region has the DNA TGTGCCAGCAGTGCTCCGGGAGCCCCCTACGAGCAGTACTTC. It yields the protein CASSAPGAPYEQYF.

This sequence joins TRBV20-1 and TRBJ2-1, with 11 nucleotides matching TRBD1. V lost 4 bases, J lost 6 bases, and 8 bases stayed unmatched. The CDR3 has 15 amino acids. Per germline, CDR1 DFQATT and CDR2 SNEGSKA (reference sequence). The CDR3 DNA follows: TGCAGTGCTAAACCGGGGACAGGGGGAGCCAATGAGCAGTTCTTC. This codes for CSAKPGTGGANEQFF.

At least ten counts were recorded for this clonotype. The gene calls are TRBV6-5 and TRBJ2-7, with D uncertain. Germline lookup yields CDR1 MNHEY and CDR2 SVGAGI. The CDR3 is 15 amino acids. Trimming removed 0 bases at V and 6 bases at J, with 15 bases between. The CDR3 is CASSYSIAQPFEQYF. The CDR3 DNA reads as TGTGCCAGCAGTTACTCGATAGCACAGCCTTTCGAGCAGTACTTC.

The V and J genes are TRBV25-1 and TRBJ1-2, with 11 nucleotides matching TRBD1. The CDR3 sequence is 15 residues long. V lost 0 bases and J lost 6; bases outside the gene matches: 3. Germline assignment: CDR1 MGHDK and CDR2 SYGVNS. This CDR3 reads CASSEYRTGGNGYTF. The CDR3 DNA is TGTGCCAGCAGTGAATACCGGACAGGGGGCAATGGCTACACCTTC.

The chain carries TRBV9 and TRBJ1-1; D gene unclear. V lost 4 bases and J 1 base, leaving 11 bases between the germline ends. CDR3 length equals 14 residues. The germline V gene has CDR1 SGDLS and CDR2 YYNGEE. The CDR3 here is CASSPVGPNTEAFF. CDR3 nucleotides: TGTGCCAGCAGCCCGGTCGGTCCGAACACTGAAGCTTTCTTT.

The chain carries TRBV7-3 and TRBJ1-1; possible D gene TRBD1, 6 bases. CDR3 length equals 14 residues. Per the germline V gene, CDR1 is SGHTA and CDR2 is FQGTGA. Trimming took off 2 bases at V and 1 base at J, with 8 bases between the two ends. Written as DNA, the CDR3 is TGTGCCAGCAGCTTATGGGGGGCGAACACTGAAGCTTTCTTT. It codes for CASSLWGANTEAFF. Using reference TRBV7-3 and TRBJ1-1 for the parts outside the CDR3, the full variable domain is GAGVSQTPSNKVTEKGKYVELRCDPISGHTALYWYRQSLGQGPEFLIYFQGTGAADDSGLPNDRFFAVRPEGSVSTLKIQRTERGDSAVYLCASSLWGANTEAFFGQGTRLTVV.

Concerning this clonotype itself: Since a much larger clone is just one base distant, this may be a read error. The gene calls are TRBV20-1 and TRBJ2-7; 10 bases are shared with TRBD2. The V gene end was trimmed by 3 bases and the J gene end by 3 bases; junction bases not matched to a gene: 11. Looked up from germline, CDR1 is DFQATT and CDR2 is SNEGSKA (reference sequence). This CDR3 has 16 residues. CDR3: CSARGGGLARNYEQYF. The CDR3 DNA sequence: TGCAGTGCTAGGGGGGGGGGACTAGCGAGAAACTACGAGCAGTACTTC.

The gene calls are TRBV29-1 and TRBJ1-2; tentative D call: TRBD1 (5 bases). The CDR3 has 12 amino acids. From germline, CDR1 is SQVTM and CDR2 ANQGSEA. V was clipped by 4 bases and J by 4 bases, with 10 bases between them. The chain's CDR3 is CSVVWGTYGYTF. In DNA form, the CDR3 reads TGCAGCGTTGTTTGGGGGACCTATGGCTACACCTTC.

This clonotype has ten or more counts. CDR3 sequence reads: CASSPGVAGGPGETQYF. The CDR3 bases are TGTGCCAGCAGCCCAGGGGTAGCGGGAGGGCCGGGGGAGACCCAGTACTTC. The gene calls are TRBV9 and TRBJ2-5, with 11 bases that match TRBD2. Germline lookup yields CDR1 SGDLS and CDR2 YYNGEE. This CDR3 has 17 residues. V trimming: 4 bases; J trimming: 5 bases; junction bases outside the gene matches: 13.

There are many counts of this clonotype. CDR3 bases: TGTGCCAGCAGCCTGGATGGGGGGCAGAACACTGAAGCTTTCTTT. Translating it yields CASSLDGGQNTEAFF. This chain links TRBV5-4 with TRBJ1-1; a possible D gene is TRBD1 (6 bases). The CDR3 is made up of 15 amino acids. Germline V gene sequence: CDR1 SGHNT, CDR2 YYREEE (reference sequence). The germline V and J ends were trimmed by 4 bases and 1 base, with 14 bases remaining between them. Looking up the rest from reference TRBV5-4 and TRBJ1-1 gives the full variable domain: ETGVTQSPTHLIKTRGQQVTLRCSSQSGHNTVSWYQQALGQGPQFIFQYYREEENGRGNFPPRFSGLQFPNYSSELNVNALELDDSALYLCASSLDGGQNTEAFFGQGTRLTVV.

Regarding this clonotype: A much bigger clone sits one base away, suggesting this may be a read error. The genes are TRBV5-4 and TRBJ1-4; TRBD1 aligns across 9 bases. Looked up from germline, CDR1 is SGHNT and CDR2 is YYREEE (reference sequence). The CDR3 is made up of 15 amino acids. J lost 7 bases, V lost 4 bases, and 8 bases had no gene match. CDR3 sequence (DNA): TGTGCCAGCAGCATGGGACAGGGTGGAAGTGAAAAACTGTTTTTT. Protein product: CASSMGQGGSEKLFF.

CDR3 in amino acids: CASSFGADQETQYF. In nucleotides, the CDR3 is TGCGCCAGCAGCTTCGGAGCGGACCAAGAGACCCAGTACTTC. This sequence joins TRBV5-1 and TRBJ2-5, with TRBD2 as a possible D gene (5 bases). The CDR3 loop spans 14 amino acids. V dropped 2 bases and J dropped 0 bases, with 8 bases sitting between them. Germline CDR1 reads SGHRS; CDR2 reads YFSETQ.

This clonotype was seen a few times. The chain is built from TRBV10-3 and TRBJ2-7, with 8 bases that match TRBD1. The ends lost 7 bases at V and 5 bases at J; junction bases unmatched: 10. CDR1 ENHRY and CDR2 SYGVKD come from the germline V gene. The CDR3 totals 14 residues. The CDR3 loop reads CAITPGTGNNEQYF. CDR3 DNA: TGTGCCATCACTCCAGGGACAGGTAACAACGAGCAGTACTTC.

This clonotype came up many times. The CDR3 DNA sequence: TGTGCCAGCAGTTACCATCGGACTAGCGGGAACGACGAGCAGTACTTC. Protein: CASSYHRTSGNDEQYF. The chain couples TRBV6-5 to TRBJ2-7, with 12 positions matching TRBD2. J lost 5 bases, V lost 2 bases, and 7 bases had no gene match. The CDR3 is 16 residues long. Germline CDR1 is MNHEY and CDR2 is SVGAGI.

This clonotype showed up many times. The genes are TRBV20-1 and TRBJ1-2; D is ambiguous. This CDR3 is 10 amino acids long. V lost 7 bases, J lost 8 bases, and 11 bases lay in between. Germline V gene sequence: CDR1 DFQATT, CDR2 SNEGSKA (reference sequence). CDR3 sequence: CSGGIGGYTF. CDR3 coding DNA: TGCAGTGGAGGGATAGGGGGCTACACCTTC.

This clonotype was observed once. With a much larger clone just one base away, this may be a read error. CDR3 sequence (DNA): TGTGCCAGCAGCTTGGGGTCGGGAGTCGGCAACAATGAGCAGTCCTTC. It translates to CASSLGSGVGNNEQSF. This chain connects TRBV11-1 to TRBJ2-1; possibly TRBD2 for D (6 bases). The CDR3 has 16 residues. Germline CDR1 SGHAT, CDR2 FQDESV (reference sequence).

This clonotype was seen repeatedly, ten times or more. The genes are TRBV15 and TRBJ1-5; 8 positions agree with TRBD1. Trimming removed 5 bases from V and 5 bases from J; junction bases left unmatched: 5. Germline V gives CDR1 LNHNV, CDR2 YYDKDF (reference sequence). The CDR3 consists of 14 residues. CDR3 region: CATSWTGFDQPQHF. CDR3 coding DNA: TGTGCCACCAGCTGGACAGGGTTCGATCAGCCCCAGCATTTT.

J is TRBJ2-2 and V is TRBV12-3 or TRBV12-4, with D maybe TRBD1 (5 bases). The CDR3 extends over 15 amino acids. V was clipped by 6 bases and J by 6 bases, with 17 bases between them. CDR3 DNA sequence: TGTGCCAGCAGCCCTAAGGGGTGGGTCTCCGGGGAGCTGTTTTTT. Protein sequence: CASSPKGWVSGELFF.

In this sample, this clonotype turned up a few times. The chain employs TRBV3-1 and TRBJ1-1; possible D gene TRBD1, 6 bases. The CDR3 extends over 15 amino acids. Trimming stripped 1 base from V and 5 bases from J, with 14 bases between. CDR1 and CDR2 from the germline V gene are LGHDT and YNNKEL (reference sequence). CDR3 in DNA: TGTGCCAGCAGCCAAGCGAGGGGGAGAAATACTGAAGCTTTCTTT. Translation: CASSQARGRNTEAFF.

This clonotype came up a few times. The CDR3 carries no conserved terminal phenylalanine or tryptophan, so it likely arises from a read error. V gene TRBV27 combines with J gene TRBJ1-6, with 8 bases fitting TRBD1. CDR1 is MNHEY, CDR2 SMNVEV, per germline (reference sequence). The CDR3 runs to 14 residues. V shed 6 bases, J shed 8 bases, and the junction held 6 bases outside the gene matches. CDR3 nucleotide sequence: TGTGCCAGCAGCTCAGGGGGCCGTCATTCACCCCTCCACTCT. It specifies CASSSGGRHSPLHS.

This clonotype was counted at least ten times. CDR3 sequence: CASSRIGTDTQYF. DNA for the CDR3: TGTGCCAGCAGCAGGATTGGCACAGATACGCAGTATTTT. The chain employs TRBV7-2 and TRBJ2-3; no firm D call. V lost 5 bases and J lost 1, with 7 bases in between. The CDR3 runs 13 residues. From germline, CDR1 is SGHTA and CDR2 FQGNSA.

The CDR3 loop is CSAKKGLSYEQYF. The CDR3 DNA sequence: TGCAGTGCTAAGAAGGGACTCAGCTACGAGCAGTACTTC. The V call is TRBV20-1, the J call TRBJ2-7, with TRBD2 as a possible D gene (6 bases). V was clipped by 4 bases and J by 3 bases, with 13 bases between them. CDR1 and CDR2 (germline): DFQATT, SNEGSKA (reference sequence). This CDR3 has 13 amino acids.

About this clonotype: The junction departs from germline at one end; a sequencing error may be responsible. The genes are TRBV24-1 and TRBJ2-1; 10 nucleotides line up with TRBD2. CDR3 size: 16 residues. CDR1 and CDR2 from the germline V gene are KGHDR and SFDVKD. The CDR3 DNA follows: TGTGCCAGCAGTGGCGATAGCGGGGGGCCCTACAATGAGCAGTTCTTC. Translated, it gives CASSGDSGGPYNEQFF.

This clonotype has a handful of counts. The J gene is TRBJ1-5, the V gene TRBV18; D not resolved. The V and J ends lost 2 bases and 6 bases respectively, with 11 bases between them. In germline, CDR1 is KGHSH, CDR2 LQKENI. The CDR3 has 14 residues. In DNA, the CDR3 is TGTGCCAGCTCACCAAGGAGGGTTCCTCAGCCCCAGCATTTT. Protein: CASSPRRVPQPQHF.

V is TRBV20-1 and J is TRBJ1-1, with 8 bases lining up with TRBD1. In germline, CDR1 is DFQATT, CDR2 SNEGSKA (reference sequence). CDR3 length equals 14 residues. Trimming at V came to 2 bases and at J to 1 base, leaving 3 bases not matched to a gene. The CDR3, as DNA: TGCAGTGCTAGACCTGGACAGGGGAACACTGAAGCTTTCTTT. It codes for CSARPGQGNTEAFF.